This is a list of T cell receptor beta chains from one sample in a study of blood T cell repertoires in COVID-19. The assay was immunoSEQ multiplex PCR, and TCRdb's table has in-frame clones only and misses some. The repertoire holds some 200,000 clones, with around 86% as singletons. Specimen: PBMCs or T cells enriched from blood (not recorded which). These receptors were obtained from a man between 25 and 39 years old in a cohort exposed to, infected with or recovered from COVID-19 (not recorded which). The CDR3 runs from the conserved cysteine through the conserved F or W. The D gene is left open where the match is weak. Clone size is shown for a subset of rows, as once, few, many or a class of expanded clone.

>TRBJ1-2|TRBV18|.|.
CASSRQNSYGYTF
TGTGCCAGCTCACGACAGAATTCCTATGGCTACACCTTC
>TRBJ2-1|TRBV5-5|once|.
CASSLEQGYYNEQFF
TGTGCCAGCAGCTTGGAACAGGGATATTACAATGAGCAGTTCTTC
>TRBJ1-1|TRBV9|.|TRBD1
CASSTGGANTEAFF
TGTGCCAGCAGCACAGGGGGGGCGAACACTGAAGCTTTCTTT
>TRBJ1-4|TRBV7-9|.|.
CASSLGNGARGEKLFF
TGTGCCAGCAGCTTAGGAAACGGAGCTAGGGGTGAAAAACTGTTTTTT
>TRBJ2-7|TRBV5-8|once|.
CASSGSLGRGGEQYF
TGTGCCAGCAGCGGCTCTCTCGGCAGGGGCGGCGAGCAGTACTTC
>TRBJ1-1|TRBV29-1|.|.
CSALYPPGVGEAFF
TGCAGCGCCCTATACCCTCCCGGGGTCGGTGAAGCTTTCTTT
>TRBJ2-7|TRBV5-1|once|TRBD1
CASSLKRDRGREQYF
TGCGCCAGCAGCTTAAAAAGGGACAGGGGGAGAGAGCAGTACTTC
>TRBJ1-3|TRBV9|.|TRBD1
CASSVGQGASGNTIYF
TGTGCCAGCAGCGTGGGGCAGGGGGCTTCTGGAAACACCATATATTTT
>TRBJ2-3|TRBV6-6|once|.
CASSLAWVRTDTQYF
TGTGCCAGCAGTCTAGCTTGGGTACGCACAGATACGCAGTATTTT
>TRBJ1-1|TRBV4-1|.|TRBD1
CASSQEGGQGILFYTEAFF
TGCGCCAGCAGCCAAGAAGGCGGACAGGGGATACTCTTTTACACTGAAGCTTTCTTT
>TRBJ1-4|TRBV7-2|.|.
CASSLGEERTEKLFF
TGTGCCAGCAGCTTAGGTGAGGAGCGGACTGAAAAACTGTTTTTT
>TRBJ1-3|TRBV5-1|once|TRBD1
CASSPGQGFIGNTIYF
TGCGCCAGCAGCCCGGGACAGGGTTTTATTGGAAACACCATATATTTT
>TRBJ1-5|TRBV7-8|.|.
CASSVSHRTRRGNQPQHF
TGTGCCAGCAGCGTAAGTCACAGGACCCGGAGGGGCAATCAGCCCCAGCATTTT
>TRBJ2-3|TRBV5-1|.|.
CASSLSPGQISDTQYF
TGCGCCAGCAGCTTGTCTCCGGGTCAGATTTCGGATACGCAGTATTTT
>TRBJ2-7|TRBV6-2/TRBV6-3|.|TRBD2
CASSLLAGSYEQYF
TGTGCCAGCAGTTTATTAGCGGGGTCCTACGAGCAGTACTTC
>TRBJ2-1|TRBV19|.|TRBD2
CASSGTTPGNEQFF
TGTGCCAGTAGTGGGACTACACCAGGGAATGAGCAGTTCTTC
>TRBJ1-3|TRBV9|.|TRBD1
CASSPSGTASGNTIYF
TGTGCCAGCAGTCCGTCCGGGACAGCCTCTGGAAACACCATATATTTT
>TRBJ2-1|TRBV19|.|.
CASSISLSGNEQFF
TGTGCCAGTAGTATAAGTTTAAGCGGGAATGAGCAGTTCTTC
>TRBJ2-3|TRBV11-3|.|TRBD2
CASSLGGGKSGTDTQYF
TGTGCCAGCAGCTTAGGCGGGGGAAAATCTGGCACAGATACGCAGTATTTT
>TRBJ1-4|TRBV5-1|.|.
CASSGQEREKLFF
TGCGCCAGCAGCGGGCAGGAAAGGGAAAAACTGTTTTTT
>TRBJ1-6|TRBV3-1/TRBV3-2|.|.
CASSQDNGLANNSPLHF
TGTGCCAGCAGCCAAGATAATGGATTAGCTAATAATTCACCCCTCCACTTT
>TRBJ2-4|TRBV2|.|.
CASSNQGNGLNIQYF
TGTGCCAGCTCCAACCAGGGGAATGGATTAAACATTCAGTACTTC
>TRBJ2-7|TRBV27|.|TRBD2
CASRRDYGGLNEQYF
TGTGCCAGCAGACGGGACTATGGCGGGCTGAACGAGCAGTACTTC
>TRBJ1-2|TRBV9|.|TRBD1
CASSVAGTDYGYTF
TGTGCCAGCAGCGTAGCCGGGACAGACTATGGCTACACCTTC
>TRBJ2-3|TRBV24-1|.|.
CATSDPGTPTDTQYF
TGTGCCACCAGTGACCCCGGGACTCCCACAGATACGCAGTATTTT
>TRBJ1-1|TRBV28|.|.
CASSLRGGNTEAFF
TGTGCCAGCAGTTTACGGGGAGGAAACACTGAAGCTTTCTTT
>TRBJ2-2|TRBV19|.|.
CASSKQASNTGELFF
TGTGCCAGTAGTAAGCAGGCTTCGAACACCGGGGAGCTGTTTTTT
>TRBJ1-1|TRBV4-1|.|.
CASSHPLPGQNTEAFF
TGCGCCAGCAGCCACCCCTTACCGGGACAGAACACTGAAGCTTTCTTT
>TRBJ2-5|TRBV5-6|.|.
CASSLDSPETQYF
TGTGCCAGCAGCTTGGACAGCCCAGAGACCCAGTACTTC
>TRBJ2-1|TRBV7-8|few|.
CASSFRDTYNEQFF
TGTGCCAGCAGCTTTCGAGACACCTACAATGAGCAGTTCTTC
>TRBJ1-5|TRBV27|.|TRBD1
CASSFGQGGQPQHF
TGTGCCAGCAGTTTCGGACAGGGTGGCCAGCCCCAGCATTTT
>TRBJ1-6|TRBV3-1/TRBV3-2|.|TRBD1
CASSHETGGSPLHF
TGTGCCAGCAGCCACGAGACAGGGGGTTCACCCCTCCACTTT
>TRBJ1-5|TRBV5-1|.|.
CASSPGGGGQPQHF
TGCGCCAGCAGCCCCGGTGGGGGAGGTCAGCCCCAGCATTTT
>TRBJ2-7|TRBV5-1|.|TRBD1
CASSWNRDRVAYEQYF
TGCGCCAGCAGCTGGAACCGGGACAGGGTTGCCTACGAGCAGTACTTC
>TRBJ2-7|TRBV5-4|few|TRBD2
CASSLSSGGYEQYF
TGTGCCAGCAGCTTGAGTAGCGGGGGCTACGAGCAGTACTTC
>TRBJ1-1|TRBV7-2|once|.
CASSHRPQGKNTEAFF
TGTGCCAGCAGCCACCGACCACAGGGAAAGAACACTGAAGCTTTCTTT